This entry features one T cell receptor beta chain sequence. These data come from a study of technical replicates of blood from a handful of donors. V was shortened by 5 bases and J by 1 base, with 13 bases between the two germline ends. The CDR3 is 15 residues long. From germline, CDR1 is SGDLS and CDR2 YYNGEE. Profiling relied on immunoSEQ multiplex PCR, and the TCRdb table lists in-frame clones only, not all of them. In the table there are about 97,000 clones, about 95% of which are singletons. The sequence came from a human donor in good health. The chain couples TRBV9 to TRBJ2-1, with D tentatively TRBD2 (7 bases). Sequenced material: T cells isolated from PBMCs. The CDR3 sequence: CASSEGGGSYNEQFF. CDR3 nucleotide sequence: TGTGCCAGCAGTGAGGGGGGGGGATCCTACAATGAGCAGTTCTTC.